The present T cell receptor (beta chain) was sequenced within a study of CD8 T cells in ankylosing spondylitis. V gave up 1 base and J gave up 5 bases, with 9 bases separating them. Germline V gene lookup returns CDR1 SGHRS and CDR2 YFSETQ. The length of the CDR3 is 14 residues. This clonotype was counted a few times. The antigen is unknown. Quantitative molecular-barcoded 5'-RACE generated the TCR beta libraries. MiXCR, applied by TCRdb to the 5' RACE reads, yields one record per CDR3 protein. The repertoire has around 450,000 distinct CDR3 sequences, 25% to 30% of them found once; the top ten carry about 0.92%. Study-level points and caveats: One TCR beta motif, made up of under ten highly homologous variants, appeared characteristic of ankylosing spondylitis blood.

The source material was blood, either unsorted or a sorted T cell fraction (not recorded which). The clonotype was recovered from a male donor with ankylosing spondylitis. This chain joins TRBV5-1 and TRBJ1-4; D is undetermined. CDR3 in amino acids: CASSLISTNEKLFF. DNA of the CDR3: TGCGCCAGCAGCTTGATAAGCACAAATGAAAAACTGTTTTTT. The whole variable domain, filled in from reference TRBV5-1 and TRBJ1-4, reads KAGVTQTPRYLIKTRGQQVTLSCSPISGHRSVSWYQQTPGQGLQFLFEYFSETQRNKGNFPGRFSGRQFSNSRSEMNVSTLELGDSALYLCASSLISTNEKLFFGSGTQLSVL.